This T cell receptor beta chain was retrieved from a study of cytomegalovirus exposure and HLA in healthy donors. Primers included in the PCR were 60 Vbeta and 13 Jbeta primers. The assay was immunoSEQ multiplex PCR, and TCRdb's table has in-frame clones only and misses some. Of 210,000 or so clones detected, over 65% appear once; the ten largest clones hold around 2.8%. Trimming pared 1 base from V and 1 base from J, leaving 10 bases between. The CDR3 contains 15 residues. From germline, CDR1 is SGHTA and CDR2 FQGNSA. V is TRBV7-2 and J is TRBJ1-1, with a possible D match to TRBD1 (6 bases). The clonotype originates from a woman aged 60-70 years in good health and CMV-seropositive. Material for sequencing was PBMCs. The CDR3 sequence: CASSLGQVENTEAFF. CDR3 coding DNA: TGTGCCAGCAGCTTAGGACAGGTGGAGAACACTGAAGCTTTCTTT.